The 16 T cell receptor beta chains given below trace back to one sample, sequenced in a study of post-analysis software for immune sequencing data (dated by TCRdb to the mid-2010s). These receptors lack a known antigen. Libraries were made using PCR. TCRdb shows the sequencer as Illumina HiSeq 2500. To reduce PCR and sequencing biases, unique molecular identifiers were incorporated into the TCR beta cDNA libraries. TCRdb reanalyzed the raw reads on its own, using fastp at Q25 for trimming and MiXCR for clone calling, and kept in-frame beta chains. One record per CDR3 amino acid sequence lists the most common genes and DNA. Here the sample has about 820,000 distinct CDR3 sequences; around 53% occur a single time. The ten largest clones add up to under 6% of the sample. Overall study results and their limits: Significantly higher frequencies in patients than in controls were found for five or six TRBV segments, including TRBV5-6, TRBV5-1 and TRBV20-1.

The source material was blood. These receptors were collected from a girl aged 10 to 17 with multiple sclerosis.

J is TRBJ2-7 and V is TRBV11-2, with D perhaps TRBD1 or TRBD2 (6 bases each). V lost 0 bases and J lost 1, with 13 bases in between. The CDR3 has 16 amino acids. Germline V gene data show CDR1 as SGHAT and CDR2 as FQNNGV. In DNA, the CDR3 is TGTGCCAGCAGCTTAGATGGGGGGCTTGGGTCCTACGAGCAGTACTTC. It encodes CASSLDGGLGSYEQYF. Using reference TRBV11-2 and TRBJ2-7 for the parts outside the CDR3, the full variable domain is EAGVAQSPRYKIIEKRQSVAFWCNPISGHATLYWYQQILGQGPKLLIQFQNNGVVDDSQLPKDRFSAERLKGVDSTLKIQPAKLEDSAVYLCASSLDGGLGSYEQYFGPGTRLTVT.

J is TRBJ2-1 and V is TRBV20-1; the D is unclear. CDR1 DFQATT and CDR2 SNEGSKA come from the germline V gene (reference sequence). CDR3 length equals 14 residues. V was shortened by 1 base and J by 6 bases, with 13 bases between the two germline ends. CDR3 region: CSARVGSHSNEQFF. In DNA, the CDR3 is TGCAGTGCTAGAGTAGGGTCTCACTCCAATGAGCAGTTCTTC.

This chain links TRBV29-1 with TRBJ2-3, with D uncertain. This CDR3 is built from 16 residues. Germline assignment: CDR1 SQVTM and CDR2 ANQGSEA. V was cut by 1 base and J by 0 bases, with 14 bases left in between. DNA for the CDR3: TGCAGCGTTGAAGGTACCACGGCCCGTAGCACAGATACGCAGTATTTT. Translated, it gives CSVEGTTARSTDTQYF.

The chain carries TRBV5-1 and TRBJ1-1; D gene uncertain. This CDR3 has 13 amino acids. Deletions cut 1 base from V and 4 bases from J, with 8 bases between. Germline V gene data show CDR1 as SGHRS and CDR2 as YFSETQ. In DNA, the CDR3 is TGCGCCAGCAGCTTGACAGCCTCCACTGAAGCTTTCTTT. This codes for CASSLTASTEAFF.

The genes are TRBV20-1 and TRBJ2-7; the match to TRBD2 covers 10 bases. Per the germline V gene, CDR1 is DFQATT and CDR2 is SNEGSKA (reference sequence). V shed 1 base and J 0 bases; nucleotides not matched to a gene: 15. The CDR3 has 19 amino acids. The CDR3 DNA follows: TGCAGTGCTAGAGGCGAGAGGGGACGTAGCGGGAGGAGCTCCTACGAGCAGTACTTC. It yields the protein CSARGERGRSGRSSYEQYF.

This clonotype turned up a few times. This chain links TRBV5-1 with TRBJ1-2; D might be TRBD1 (5 bases). The germline V gene encodes CDR1 SGHRS and CDR2 YFSETQ. This CDR3 spans 13 amino acids. Trimming removed 6 bases from V and 2 bases from J, with 11 bases in between. The chain's CDR3 is CASTVGANYGYTF. The CDR3, as DNA: TGCGCCAGCACCGTCGGGGCCAACTATGGCTACACCTTC.

This rearrangement joins TRBV7-3 to TRBJ2-1, with D possibly being TRBD1 or TRBD2 (5 bases each). The CDR3 has 13 residues. CDR1 SGHTA and CDR2 FQGTGA come from the germline V gene. The V end was cut by 2 bases, the J end by 10 bases, with 12 bases between. CDR3 DNA sequence: TGTGCCAGCAGCTTAGGTGAGGGGCGCGAGCAGTTCTTC. Protein sequence: CASSLGEGREQFF.

CDR3 sequence (DNA): TGTGCCAGCAGTTATATAGGACAGAACTATGGCTACACCTTC. Translation: CASSYIGQNYGYTF. The chain carries TRBV6-5 and TRBJ1-2, with D possibly being TRBD1 (6 bases). The V gene lost 3 bases and the J gene lost 2 bases, with 10 bases spanning the gap. The CDR3 runs 14 residues. Germline V gene lookup returns CDR1 MNHEY and CDR2 SVGAGI.

This rearrangement joins TRBV7-2 to TRBJ2-3; D is unclear. Germline CDR1 and CDR2: SGHTA and FQGNSA. The V gene lost 5 bases and the J gene lost 2 bases, with 5 bases spanning the gap. This CDR3 has 12 amino acids. DNA for the CDR3: TGTGCCAGCAGCGTCCCCACAGATACGCAGTATTTT. Translation: CASSVPTDTQYF.

The gene calls are TRBV4-1 and TRBJ1-4; possibly TRBD1 for D (5 bases). Trimming took 5 bases from V and 10 from J, leaving 17 bases between them. There are 14 residues in the CDR3. Germline V CDR1 and CDR2: MGHRA, YSYEKL. The CDR3 loop reads CASSTGPGPAKLFF. The CDR3 DNA reads TGCGCCAGCAGCACGGGACCCGGCCCGGCAAAACTGTTTTTT.

The chain employs TRBV5-1 and TRBJ2-3; perhaps TRBD1 as D (5 bases). Trimming cost V 2 bases and J 0 bases, with 10 bases left between them. The germline gives CDR1 SGHRS, CDR2 YFSETQ. The CDR3 has 15 residues. Here the CDR3 reads CASSFQGTSTDTQYF. In DNA, the CDR3 is TGCGCCAGCAGCTTCCAGGGCACTAGCACAGATACGCAGTATTTT.

V is TRBV3-1 and J is TRBJ1-2; 7 nucleotides agree with TRBD1. The CDR3 spans 15 residues. Germline-derived CDR1 and CDR2 are LGHDT and YNNKEL (reference sequence). Unmatched junction bases numbered 5, after V lost 1 base and J lost 3 bases. CDR3 sequence: CASSQGGTAYYGYTF. CDR3 bases: TGTGCCAGCAGCCAAGGTGGGACAGCCTACTATGGCTACACCTTC.

The chain uses TRBV20-1 and TRBJ2-3; 12 bases align to TRBD2. CDR1 and CDR2 from the germline V gene are DFQATT and SNEGSKA (reference sequence). The junction had 2 bases not matched to a gene; V was cut back by 1 base and J by 3 bases. CDR3 size: 15 residues. The CDR3 coding sequence is TGCAGTGCTAGAGCTAGCGGGAGGGGGACAGATACGCAGTATTTT. It translates to CSARASGRGTDTQYF.

This clonotype was seen at least ten times. The genes are TRBV6-5 and TRBJ2-7; tentatively, D is TRBD1 (6 bases). Germline lookup yields CDR1 MNHEY and CDR2 SVGAGI. Trimming stripped 2 bases from V and 4 bases from J, with 15 bases between. The CDR3 covers 15 residues. The CDR3 is CASSYGVLGAYEQYF. The CDR3 DNA is TGTGCCAGCAGTTACGGGGTGCTGGGGGCTTACGAGCAGTACTTC.

The rearrangement uses TRBV6-5 and TRBJ2-5, with unresolved D. The J call may be incorrect, as the DNA end agrees better with TRBJ2-7. The germline V gene has CDR1 MNHEY and CDR2 SVGAGI. This CDR3 is built from 15 residues. CDR3 in DNA: TGTGCCAGCAGTTCGGCACGGAAGGTATTGGGCGAGCAGTACTTC. Its protein is CASSSARKVLGEQYF.

The rearrangement joins TRBV29-1 to TRBJ2-7, with 7 bases lining up with TRBD2. Losses at the gene ends were 3 bases for V and 4 bases for J; bases not matched to a gene: 15. Germline CDR1 SQVTM, CDR2 ANQGSEA. The CDR3 runs 16 residues. CDR3 in DNA: TGCAGCGTTGATGGGGATCGGGGCGGGAGTGATTACGAGCAGTACTTC. Translated: CSVDGDRGGSDYEQYF.